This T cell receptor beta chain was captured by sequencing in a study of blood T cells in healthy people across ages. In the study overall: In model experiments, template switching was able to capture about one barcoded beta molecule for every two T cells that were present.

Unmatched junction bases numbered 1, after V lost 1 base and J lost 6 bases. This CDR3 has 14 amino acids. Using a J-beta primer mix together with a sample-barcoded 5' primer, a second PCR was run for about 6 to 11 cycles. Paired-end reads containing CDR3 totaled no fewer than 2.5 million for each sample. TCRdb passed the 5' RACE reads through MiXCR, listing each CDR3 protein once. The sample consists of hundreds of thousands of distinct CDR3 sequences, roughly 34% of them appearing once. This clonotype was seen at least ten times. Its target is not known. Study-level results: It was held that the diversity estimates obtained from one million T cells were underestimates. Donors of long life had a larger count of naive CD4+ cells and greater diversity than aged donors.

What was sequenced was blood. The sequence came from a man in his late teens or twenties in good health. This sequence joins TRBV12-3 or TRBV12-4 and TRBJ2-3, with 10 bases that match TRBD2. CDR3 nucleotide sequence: TGTGCCAGCAGTTTAGAGCGGGGGGGCGATACGCAGTATTTT. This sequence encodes CASSLERGGDTQYF.